This T cell receptor beta chain comes out of a study of blood T cell repertoires in COVID-19. Study background: Italy, Spain and the United States were the sources of the convalescent and acute COVID-19 samples. Nucleic acid was either cDNA or gDNA, and it came from T cells, B-cell-depleted T cells, or PBMCs.

With 8 bases removed from V and 3 bases from J, the gap between germline ends came to 17 bases. The germline gives CDR1 MDHEN, CDR2 SYDVKM. The CDR3 loop spans 14 amino acids. Followed longitudinally, the Seattle patients had been enrolled during active infection. Authors' processing steps: The authors estimated nucleated cell counts from reference gene primer amplification. TCRdb's table, derived via immunoSEQ multiplex PCR, lists solely in-frame clones and lacks some. The V and J calls and clone size were taken over from that table, and D and trimming were inferred from the DNA. The sample holds some 65,000 clones, approximately 86% seen once.

The sequenced material came from peripheral blood. The source is a man between 40 and 49 years old with COVID-19, enrolled during active disease. The chain recombines TRBV28 with TRBJ2-7; a weak D match, TRBD2 (7 bases). CDR3 DNA sequence: TGTGCCAGCGTTGGGGGGGGCAGATTCTACGAGCAGTACTTC. Translation: CASVGGGRFYEQYF.